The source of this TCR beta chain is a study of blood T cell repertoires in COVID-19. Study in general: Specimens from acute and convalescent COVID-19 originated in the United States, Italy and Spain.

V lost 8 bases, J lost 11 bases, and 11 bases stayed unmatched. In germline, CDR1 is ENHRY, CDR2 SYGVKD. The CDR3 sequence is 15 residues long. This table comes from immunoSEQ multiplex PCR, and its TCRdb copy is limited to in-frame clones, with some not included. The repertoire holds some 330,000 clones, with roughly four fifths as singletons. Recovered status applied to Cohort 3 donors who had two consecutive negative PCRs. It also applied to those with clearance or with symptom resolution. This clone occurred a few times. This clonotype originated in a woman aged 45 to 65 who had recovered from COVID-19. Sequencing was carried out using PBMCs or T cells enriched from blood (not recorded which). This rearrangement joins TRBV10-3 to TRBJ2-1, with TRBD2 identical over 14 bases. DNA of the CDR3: TGTGCCATCTGGGGCGGACTAGCGGGGGGTACTAAGCAGTTCTTC. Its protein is CAIWGGLAGGTKQFF.